The clone carrying this T cell receptor beta chain was recorded only once. Trimming took off 5 bases at V and 7 bases at J, with 12 bases between the two ends. CDR1 and CDR2 from the germline V gene are MNHEY and SVGAGI. This CDR3 is 13 amino acids long. PCR was performed a second time for about 6 to 11 cycles using a sample-barcoded 5' primer and a J-beta primer mix. Each CDR3 protein is one row after TCRdb ran MiXCR on the 5' RACE reads. This sample has about 930,000 distinct CDR3 sequences; almost 30% occur once, and the top ten carry roughly 10%. The sample is drawn from a study of blood T cells in healthy people across ages. These data were also reused for a study on T cells of mothers and their children. That work states: Overlap ran slightly, non-significantly higher for related than unrelated mother-child pairs.

The receptor was derived from a woman aged 35 to 49 in good health. The rearrangement uses TRBV6-5 and TRBJ1-5, with D tentatively TRBD1 (5 bases). Sequenced material: blood. In nucleotides, the CDR3 is TGTGCCAGCAGTCTCATCAGGGCGCAGCCCCAGCATTTT. It encodes CASSLIRAQPQHF.